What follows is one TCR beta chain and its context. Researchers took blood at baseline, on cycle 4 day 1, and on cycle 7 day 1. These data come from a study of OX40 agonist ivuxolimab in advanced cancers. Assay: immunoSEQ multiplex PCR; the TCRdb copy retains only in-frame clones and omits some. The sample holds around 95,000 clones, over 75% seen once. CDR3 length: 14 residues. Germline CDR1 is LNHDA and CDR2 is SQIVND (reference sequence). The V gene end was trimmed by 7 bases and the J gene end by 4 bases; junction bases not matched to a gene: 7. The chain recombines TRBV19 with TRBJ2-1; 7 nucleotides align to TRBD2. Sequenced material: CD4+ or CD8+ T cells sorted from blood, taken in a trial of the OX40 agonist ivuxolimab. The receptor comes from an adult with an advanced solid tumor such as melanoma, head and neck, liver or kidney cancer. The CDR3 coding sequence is TGTGCCAGTATGGGGAGGGCCGGGTACAATGAGCAGTTCTTC. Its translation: CASMGRAGYNEQFF.